This TCR beta chain originates from a study of CD8+ T cells in alopecia areata. Study in general: The study gave treated patients oral tofacitinib at 5 to 10 mg twice daily. Findings and caveats of the study: When scalp samples are sequenced, resident alphabeta T cells of normal skin are also captured. In scalp and blood, many expanded lesional clones persisted during tofacitinib. Researchers reported that TCR sharing among patients proved less clear than in mice, possibly HLA-linked.

The treatment: oral pan-JAK inhibitor, 5-10 mg twice daily. On this clone: Its target is unknown.

RNA extraction and reverse transcription yielded cDNA as sequencing template. The protocol was immunoSEQ multiplex PCR, while the TCRdb copy is restricted to in-frame clones and leaves out a portion. The sample lists 80,000 to 95,000 clones, about 40% occurring once. The CDR3 is made up of 13 amino acids. CDR1 SGHRS and CDR2 YFSETQ come from the germline V gene. Losses at the gene ends were 2 bases for V and 10 bases for J; bases not matched to a gene: 5. This receptor was taken from a human donor with alopecia areata. Specimen: CD8+ T cells sorted from blood, collected at week 24, from a patient treated with tofacitinib. V is TRBV5-1 and J is TRBJ2-1, with TRBD2 identical over 8 bases. Written as DNA, the CDR3 is TGCGCCAGCAGCTTCGCGGGGGGTACGGAGCAGTTCTTC. It translates to CASSFAGGTEQFF.